This TCR beta chain is drawn from a study of T cell responses to AZD1222 COVID-19 vaccine. Study-wide background: Pooled in the analysis were second doses at about 4 or about 12 weeks.

Study-level findings and limits: White British people made up most donors, females outnumbered males, and clonal diversity was possibly underestimated.

The CDR3 is made up of 14 amino acids. Trimming shortened V by 0 bases and J by 1 base, and 7 bases separated the two germline ends. From germline, CDR1 is SGHRS and CDR2 YFSETQ. Here immunoSEQ multiplex PCR was the method, and the copy in TCRdb shows in-frame clones only, minus some. The sample carries more than 150,000 clones, 94% recorded once. Of note for this clone: Antigen specificity is unknown.

The sequence derives from an adult in good health. This sample comprised peripheral blood, obtained on day 0 of AZD1222 vaccination. The genes are TRBV5-1 and TRBJ2-5; no reliable D call. The CDR3 coding sequence is TGCGCCAGCAGCTTGGGCCAGCTCCAAGAGACCCAGTACTTC. Its translation: CASSLGQLQETQYF.